The 14 T cell receptor beta chains listed next were all sequenced from one sample in a study of T-cell memory formation after mild COVID-19. One entry per CDR3 protein results from TCRdb running MiXCR on the 5' RACE reads. The sample records about 560,000 distinct CDR3 sequences, roughly 17% being singletons. Sequenced: PBMCs or a T cell subset sorted from them (not recorded which). Receptor source: an adult woman who had mild COVID-19 (a few samples of this study predate the infection). Cell type and time point are not known.

V gene TRBV7-8 combines with J gene TRBJ2-3, with TRBD2 identical over 9 bases. The germline V gene has CDR1 SGHVS and CDR2 FQNEAQ. The CDR3 spans 15 residues. Unmatched junction bases numbered 5, after V lost 4 bases and J lost 3 bases. The CDR3 DNA reads TGTGCCAGCAGCTCGCCCCTAGCGGGGACAGATACGCAGTATTTT. Translating it yields CASSSPLAGTDTQYF.

This clonotype was found a few times. The V gene is TRBV7-2, the J gene TRBJ2-4; D is unclear. Deletions cut 5 bases from V and 13 bases from J, with 12 bases between. The CDR3 sequence is 11 residues long. Germline V lookup: CDR1 SGHTA, CDR2 FQGNSA. CDR3 sequence: CASSNLGPQYF. CDR3 nucleotide sequence: TGTGCCAGCAGCAACTTAGGGCCCCAGTACTTC. Full variable domain (rest looked up from reference TRBV7-2 and TRBJ2-4): GAGVSQSPSNKVTEKGKDVELRCDPISGHTALYWYRQSLGQGLEFLIYFQGNSAPDKSGLPSDRFSAERTGGSVSTLTIQRTQQEDSAVYLCASSNLGPQYFGAGTRLSVL.

This chain links TRBV5-6 with TRBJ2-7; no definite D call. Germline V lookup: CDR1 SGHDT, CDR2 YYEEEE. V was pared by 4 bases and J by 3 bases, with 11 bases between. The CDR3 totals 13 residues. The CDR3 nucleotides are TGTGCCAGCAGCGGCCGCCTGGGCTACGAGCAGTACTTC. Its protein product is CASSGRLGYEQYF.

The chain has TRBV5-5 and TRBJ2-7; 11 nucleotides match TRBD2. Trimming took 4 bases from V and 6 from J; bases not matched to a gene: 9. This CDR3 is 15 amino acids long. Germline V lookup: CDR1 SGHKS, CDR2 YYEKEE (reference sequence). CDR3: CASSRKLAGDGEQYF. In DNA form, the CDR3 reads TGTGCCAGCAGCCGCAAACTAGCGGGAGATGGCGAGCAGTACTTC.

This clonotype appeared a few times. V and J are TRBV15 and TRBJ1-1, with TRBD1 as a possible D gene (5 bases). V shed 0 bases and J shed 6 bases, with 11 bases lying between them. The CDR3 has 14 amino acids. The V gene's germline CDR1 is LNHNV and CDR2 YYDKDF (reference sequence). CDR3 residues: CATSRDPGGPEAFF. The CDR3, as DNA: TGTGCCACCAGCAGAGATCCTGGGGGTCCTGAAGCTTTCTTT.

This chain uses TRBV20-1 with TRBJ2-3; 8 nucleotides agree with TRBD1. V shed 1 base, J shed 4 bases, and the junction held 1 base outside the gene matches. The CDR3 is 13 residues long. CDR1 is DFQATT and CDR2 is SNEGSKA in the germline V gene (reference sequence). CDR3 amino acids: CSARGTGPDTQYF. CDR3 nucleotides: TGCAGTGCTAGAGGGACAGGGCCAGATACGCAGTATTTT.

The V call is TRBV2, the J call TRBJ1-1; TRBD1 aligns across 11 bases. The CDR3 length is 14 residues. Germline CDR1 and CDR2: SNHLY and FYNNEI. Trimming removed 6 bases from V and 5 bases from J; junction bases left unmatched: 5. CDR3 sequence reads: CASRDRGQSTEAFF. In DNA, the CDR3 is TGTGCCAGCAGGGACAGGGGGCAGTCGACTGAAGCTTTCTTT.

The genes are TRBV6-5 and TRBJ1-6, with D possibly being TRBD1 (6 bases). Trimming took off 6 bases at V and 7 bases at J, with 16 bases between the two ends. CDR3 length equals 15 residues. Germline V gene lookup returns CDR1 MNHEY and CDR2 SVGAGI. The CDR3 loop is CASRDGTPKNSPLHF. CDR3 in DNA: TGTGCCAGCAGAGACGGGACACCGAAAAATTCACCCCTCCACTTT.

The V and J genes are TRBV27 and TRBJ2-6; 7 bases align to TRBD2. The CDR3 has 17 amino acids. V was clipped by 0 bases and J by 0 bases; unmatched bases: 2. The germline V gene has CDR1 MNHEY and CDR2 SMNVEV (reference sequence). This CDR3 reads CASSLSGGDSGANVLTF. For the CDR3, the DNA is TGTGCCAGCAGTTTATCGGGGGGGGACTCTGGGGCCAACGTCCTGACTTTC.

The chain has TRBV15 and TRBJ2-7; 7 bases map to TRBD2. V was pared by 3 bases and J by 4 bases, with 9 bases of the junction left unmatched. CDR3 length: 15 amino acids. Germline V gene data show CDR1 as LNHNV and CDR2 as YYDKDF (reference sequence). CDR3 sequence reads: CATSSRYSGVYEQYF. In DNA, the CDR3 is TGTGCCACCAGCAGTAGGTACAGCGGGGTATACGAGCAGTACTTC.

This clonotype occurred a few times. The rearrangement links TRBV2 to TRBJ2-7, with 9 bases lining up with TRBD1. This CDR3 comprises 15 residues. The germline V gene encodes CDR1 SNHLY and CDR2 FYNNEI. The V segment lost 8 bases and the J segment 4 bases; nucleotides outside the gene matches: 12. The CDR3 coding sequence is TGTGCCAGCCGAAGCCCCGGGACAGGGTTTTACGAGCAGTACTTC. This translates into CASRSPGTGFYEQYF.

This clonotype was found a few times. The rearrangement joins TRBV20-1 to TRBJ1-1, with unresolved D. CDR1 and CDR2 from the germline V gene are DFQATT and SNEGSKA (reference sequence). The length of the CDR3 is 13 residues. Trimming removed 0 bases at V and 3 bases at J, with 8 bases between. Here the CDR3 reads CSARENLYTEAFF. CDR3 in DNA: TGCAGTGCTAGAGAGAATTTGTACACTGAAGCTTTCTTT.

The chain combines TRBV19 with TRBJ2-1; D may be TRBD1 (5 bases). Trimming took 3 bases from V and 8 from J, leaving 17 bases between them. From germline, CDR1 is LNHDA and CDR2 SQIVND (reference sequence). This CDR3 contains 15 residues. CDR3 DNA: TGTGCCAGTAGTATGGGGCGAGACCTCTGGGATGAGCAGTTCTTC. It specifies CASSMGRDLWDEQFF.

This clonotype was seen more than once but under ten times. This chain joins TRBV6-5 and TRBJ2-7; D might be TRBD1 (5 bases). This CDR3 contains 12 residues. The ends were cut back, 7 bases at V and 3 bases at J, with 10 bases in the middle. Germline values: CDR1 MNHEY, CDR2 SVGAGI. The chain's CDR3 is CASTGHFYEQYF. The CDR3 DNA follows: TGTGCCAGCACCGGACACTTCTACGAGCAGTACTTC.